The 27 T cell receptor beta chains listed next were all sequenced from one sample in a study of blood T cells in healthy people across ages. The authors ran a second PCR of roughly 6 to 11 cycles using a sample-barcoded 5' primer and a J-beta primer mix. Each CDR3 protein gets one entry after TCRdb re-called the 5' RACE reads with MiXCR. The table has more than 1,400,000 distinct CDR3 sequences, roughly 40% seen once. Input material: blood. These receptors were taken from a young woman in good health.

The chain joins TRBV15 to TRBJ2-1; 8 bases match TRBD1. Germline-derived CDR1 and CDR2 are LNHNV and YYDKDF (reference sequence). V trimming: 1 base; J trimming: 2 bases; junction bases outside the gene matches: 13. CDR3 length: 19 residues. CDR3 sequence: CATSRVQGAEGDTYNEQFF. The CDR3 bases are TGTGCCACCAGCAGAGTCCAGGGGGCTGAGGGAGACACCTACAATGAGCAGTTCTTC.

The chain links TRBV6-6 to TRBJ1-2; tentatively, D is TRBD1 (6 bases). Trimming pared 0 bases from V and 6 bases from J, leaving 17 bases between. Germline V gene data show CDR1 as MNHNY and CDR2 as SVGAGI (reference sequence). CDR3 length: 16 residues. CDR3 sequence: CASSYSRGTGGDGYTF. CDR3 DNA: TGTGCCAGCAGTTACTCGAGAGGAACTGGGGGCGATGGCTACACCTTC.

CDR3 in DNA: TGTGCCAGCCAAGGGCCCGTGCCTGAAGCTTTCTTT. Its translation is CASQGPVPEAFF. The chain recombines TRBV28 with TRBJ1-1; no clear D. This CDR3 contains 12 residues. Germline loops: CDR1 MDHEN, CDR2 SYDVKM. Trimming took 8 bases from V and 6 from J, leaving 13 bases between them.

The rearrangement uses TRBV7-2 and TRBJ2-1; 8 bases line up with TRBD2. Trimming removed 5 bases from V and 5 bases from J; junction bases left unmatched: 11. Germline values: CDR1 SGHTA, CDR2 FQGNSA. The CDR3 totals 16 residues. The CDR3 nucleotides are TGTGCCAGCAGCCCCCGCGGGGGGCGGGAGAACAATGAGCAGTTCTTC. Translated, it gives CASSPRGGRENNEQFF.

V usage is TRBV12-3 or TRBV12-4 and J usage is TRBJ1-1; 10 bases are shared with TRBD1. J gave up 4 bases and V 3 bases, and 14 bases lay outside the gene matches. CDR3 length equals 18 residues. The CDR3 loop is CASSFRTGTGALSTEAFF. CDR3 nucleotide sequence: TGTGCCAGCAGTTTCCGAACCGGGACAGGGGCTCTGTCCACTGAAGCTTTCTTT.

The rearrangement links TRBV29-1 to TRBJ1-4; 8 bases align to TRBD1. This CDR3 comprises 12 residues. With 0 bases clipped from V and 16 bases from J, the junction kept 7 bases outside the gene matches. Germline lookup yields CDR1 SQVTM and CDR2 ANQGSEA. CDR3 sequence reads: CSVEDHTGGTFF. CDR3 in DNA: TGCAGCGTTGAAGATCACACAGGGGGGACGTTTTTT.

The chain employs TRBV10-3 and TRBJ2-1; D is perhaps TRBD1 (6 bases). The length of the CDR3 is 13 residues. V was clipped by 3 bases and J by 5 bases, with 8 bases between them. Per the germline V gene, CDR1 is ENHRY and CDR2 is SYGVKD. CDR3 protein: CAISEGQHNEQFF. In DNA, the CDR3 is TGTGCCATCAGTGAAGGACAGCACAATGAGCAGTTCTTC.

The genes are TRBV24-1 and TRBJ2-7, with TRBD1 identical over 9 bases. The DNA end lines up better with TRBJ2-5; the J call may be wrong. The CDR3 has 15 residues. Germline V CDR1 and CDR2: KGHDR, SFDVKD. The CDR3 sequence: CATSKVTGGGETQYF. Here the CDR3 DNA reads TGTGCCACCAGTAAAGTGACAGGGGGTGGGGAGACCCAGTACTTC.

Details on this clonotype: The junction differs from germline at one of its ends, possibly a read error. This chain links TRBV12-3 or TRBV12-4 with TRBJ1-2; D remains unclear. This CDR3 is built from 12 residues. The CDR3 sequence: CVSSLRVNGYTF. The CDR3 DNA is TGTGTCAGCAGTTTGAGGGTAAATGGCTACACCTTC.

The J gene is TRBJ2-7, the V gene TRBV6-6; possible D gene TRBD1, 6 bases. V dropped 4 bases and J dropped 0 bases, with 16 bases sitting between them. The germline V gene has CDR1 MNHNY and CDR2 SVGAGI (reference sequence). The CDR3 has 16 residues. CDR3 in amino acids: CASSSIDRLSSYEQYF. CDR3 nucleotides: TGTGCCAGCAGTTCCATTGACAGGCTTAGCTCCTACGAGCAGTACTTC.

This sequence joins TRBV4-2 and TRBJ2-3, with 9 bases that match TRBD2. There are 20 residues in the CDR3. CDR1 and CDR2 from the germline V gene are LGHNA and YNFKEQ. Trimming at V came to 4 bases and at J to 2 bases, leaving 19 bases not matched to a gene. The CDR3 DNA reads TGTGCCAGCAGCCGAGCGTATACTAGCCTAGCGGGGACATCCACAGATACGCAGTATTTT. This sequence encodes CASSRAYTSLAGTSTDTQYF.

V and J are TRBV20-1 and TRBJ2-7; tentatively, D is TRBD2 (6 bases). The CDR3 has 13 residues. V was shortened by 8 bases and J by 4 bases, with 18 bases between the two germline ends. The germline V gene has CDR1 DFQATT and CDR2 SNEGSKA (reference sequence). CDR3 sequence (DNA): TGCAGTCTGGGAAGGCGGGGCAAGTACGAGCAGTACTTC. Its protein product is CSLGRRGKYEQYF.

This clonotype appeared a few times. The CDR3 sequence: CSATRQGIRDEQFF. For the CDR3, the DNA is TGCAGTGCTACTCGACAGGGGATCCGGGATGAGCAGTTCTTC. The rearrangement links TRBV20-1 to TRBJ2-1, with 8 bases fitting TRBD1. The CDR3 extends over 14 amino acids. The germline gives CDR1 DFQATT, CDR2 SNEGSKA (reference sequence). Germline trimming cut 4 bases from V and 8 bases from J; bases unmatched to any gene: 10.

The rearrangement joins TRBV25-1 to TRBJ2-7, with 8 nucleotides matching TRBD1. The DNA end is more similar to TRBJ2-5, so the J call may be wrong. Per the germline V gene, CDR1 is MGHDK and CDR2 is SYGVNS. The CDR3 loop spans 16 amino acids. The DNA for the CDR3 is TGTGCCAGCAGTGAATATGGCAGGGGGCGGAAAGAGACCCAGTACTTC. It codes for CASSEYGRGRKETQYF.

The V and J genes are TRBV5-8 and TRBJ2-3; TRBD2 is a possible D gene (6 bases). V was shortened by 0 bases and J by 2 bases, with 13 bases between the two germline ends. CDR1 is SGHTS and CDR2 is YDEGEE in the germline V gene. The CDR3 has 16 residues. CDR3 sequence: CASSLAGGINTDTQYF. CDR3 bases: TGTGCCAGCAGCTTGGCCGGAGGGATTAACACAGATACGCAGTATTTT.

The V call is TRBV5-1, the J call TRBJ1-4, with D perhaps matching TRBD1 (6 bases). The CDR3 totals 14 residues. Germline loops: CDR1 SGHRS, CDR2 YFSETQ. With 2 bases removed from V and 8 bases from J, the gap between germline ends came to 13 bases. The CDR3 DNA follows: TGCGCCAGCAGCTTTGGGGGGGCGAGCGAAAAACTGTTTTTT. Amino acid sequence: CASSFGGASEKLFF. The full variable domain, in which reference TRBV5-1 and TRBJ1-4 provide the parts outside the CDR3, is KAGVTQTPRYLIKTRGQQVTLSCSPISGHRSVSWYQQTPGQGLQFLFEYFSETQRNKGNFPGRFSGRQFSNSRSEMNVSTLELGDSALYLCASSFGGASEKLFFGSGTQLSVL.

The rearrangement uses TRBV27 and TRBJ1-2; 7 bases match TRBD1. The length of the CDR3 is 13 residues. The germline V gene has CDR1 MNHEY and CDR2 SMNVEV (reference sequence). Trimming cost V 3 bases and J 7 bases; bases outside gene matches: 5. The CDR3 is CASSLRDSSGYTF. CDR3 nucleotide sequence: TGTGCCAGCAGTTTGAGGGACAGTTCTGGCTACACCTTC.

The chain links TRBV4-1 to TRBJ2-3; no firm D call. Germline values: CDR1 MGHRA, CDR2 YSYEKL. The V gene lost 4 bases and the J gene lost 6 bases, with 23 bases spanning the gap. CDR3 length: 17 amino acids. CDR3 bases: TGCGCCAGCAGCCTTGCAACCGGGCGGCCGGTCCTTGATACGCAGTATTTT. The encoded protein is CASSLATGRPVLDTQYF.

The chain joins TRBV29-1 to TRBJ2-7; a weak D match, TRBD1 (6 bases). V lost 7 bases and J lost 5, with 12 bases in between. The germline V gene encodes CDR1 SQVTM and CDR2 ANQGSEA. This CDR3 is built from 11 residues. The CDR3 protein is CSGARGNEQYF. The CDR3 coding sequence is TGCAGCGGGGCCAGGGGAAACGAGCAGTACTTC.

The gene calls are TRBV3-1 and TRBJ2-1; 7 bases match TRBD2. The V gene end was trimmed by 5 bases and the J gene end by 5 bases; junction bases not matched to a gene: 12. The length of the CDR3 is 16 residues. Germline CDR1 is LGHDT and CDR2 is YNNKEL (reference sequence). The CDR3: CASSIERTSMNNEQFF. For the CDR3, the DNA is TGTGCCAGCAGCATCGAAAGGACTAGTATGAACAATGAGCAGTTCTTC.

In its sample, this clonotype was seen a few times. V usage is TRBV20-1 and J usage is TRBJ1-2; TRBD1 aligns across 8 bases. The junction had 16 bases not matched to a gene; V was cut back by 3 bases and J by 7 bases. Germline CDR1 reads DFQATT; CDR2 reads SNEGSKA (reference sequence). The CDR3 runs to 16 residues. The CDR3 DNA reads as TGCAGTGCTAGCCCCGGGACAGGACCCTCGGGGGGTGGCTACACCTTC. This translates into CSASPGTGPSGGGYTF.

CDR3 loop: CASSKSLAAGPGYEQYF. The CDR3 DNA follows: TGTGCCAGCAGTAAAAGCCTGGCGGCAGGGCCGGGTTACGAGCAGTACTTC. V usage is TRBV6-6 and J usage is TRBJ2-7; tentative D call: TRBD1 (5 bases). Germline-derived CDR1 and CDR2 are MNHNY and SVGAGI (reference sequence). This CDR3 comprises 17 residues. V was pared by 5 bases and J by 4 bases, with 24 bases between.

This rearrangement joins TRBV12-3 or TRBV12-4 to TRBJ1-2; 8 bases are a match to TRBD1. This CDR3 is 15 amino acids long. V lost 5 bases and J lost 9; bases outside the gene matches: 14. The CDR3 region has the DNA TGTGCCAGCAGTCCACCGGACAGGGAAAATATGCGCTACACCTTC. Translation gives CASSPPDRENMRYTF.

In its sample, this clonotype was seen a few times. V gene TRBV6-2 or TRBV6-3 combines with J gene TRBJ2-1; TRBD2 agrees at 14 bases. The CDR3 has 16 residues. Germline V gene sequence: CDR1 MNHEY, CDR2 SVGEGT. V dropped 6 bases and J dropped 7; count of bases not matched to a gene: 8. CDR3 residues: CASSVTGTSGRNEQFF. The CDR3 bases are TGTGCCAGCAGCGTCACCGGGACTAGCGGGAGAAATGAGCAGTTCTTC.

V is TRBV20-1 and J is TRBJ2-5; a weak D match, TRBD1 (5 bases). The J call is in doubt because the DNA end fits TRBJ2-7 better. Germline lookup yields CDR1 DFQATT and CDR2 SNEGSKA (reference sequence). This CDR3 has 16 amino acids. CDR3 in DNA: TGCAGTGCTAGAGATGGTGCCCAGGGATGGTCCTACGAGCAGTACTTC. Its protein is CSARDGAQGWSYEQYF.

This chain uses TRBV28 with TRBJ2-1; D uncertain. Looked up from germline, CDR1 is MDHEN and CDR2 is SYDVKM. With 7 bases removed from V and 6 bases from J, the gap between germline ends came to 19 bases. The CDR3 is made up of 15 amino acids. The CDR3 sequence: CASNPQEPNCNEQFF. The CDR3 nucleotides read TGTGCCAGCAATCCGCAAGAGCCTAACTGCAATGAGCAGTTCTTC. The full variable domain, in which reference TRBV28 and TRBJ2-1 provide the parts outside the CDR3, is DVKVTQSSRYLVKRTGEKVFLECVQDMDHENMFWYRQDPGLGLRLIYFSYDVKMKEKGDIPEGYSVSREKKERFSLILESASTNQTSMYLCASNPQEPNCNEQFFGPGTRLTVL.

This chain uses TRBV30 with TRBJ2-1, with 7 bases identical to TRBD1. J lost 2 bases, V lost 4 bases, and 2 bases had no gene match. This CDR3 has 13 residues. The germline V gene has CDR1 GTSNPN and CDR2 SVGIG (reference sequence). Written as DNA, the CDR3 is TGTGCCTGGAAGGGGGCCACCTACAATGAGCAGTTCTTC. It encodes CAWKGATYNEQFF. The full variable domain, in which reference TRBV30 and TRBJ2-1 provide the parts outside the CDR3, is SQTIHQWPATLVQPVGSPLSLECTVEGTSNPNLYWYRQAAGRGLQLLFYSVGIGQISSEVPQNLSASRPQDRQFILSSKKLLLSDSGFYLCAWKGATYNEQFFGPGTRLTVL.